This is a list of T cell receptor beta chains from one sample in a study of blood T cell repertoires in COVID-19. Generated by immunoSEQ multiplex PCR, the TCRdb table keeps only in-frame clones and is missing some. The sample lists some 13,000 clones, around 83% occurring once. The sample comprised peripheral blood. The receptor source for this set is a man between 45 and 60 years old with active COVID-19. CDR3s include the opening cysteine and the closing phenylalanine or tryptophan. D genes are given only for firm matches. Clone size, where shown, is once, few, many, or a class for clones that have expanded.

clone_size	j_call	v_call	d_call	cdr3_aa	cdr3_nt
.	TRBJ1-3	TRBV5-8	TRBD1	CASSFQGALYVGNTIYF	TGTGCCAGCAGCTTTCAGGGGGCGCTTTACGTCGGAAACACCATATATTTT
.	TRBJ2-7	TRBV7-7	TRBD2	CASSLESGRSSYEQYF	TGTGCCAGCAGCTTAGAAAGCGGGAGGAGCTCCTACGAGCAGTACTTC
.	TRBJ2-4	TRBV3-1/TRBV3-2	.	CASSQFPWLAKNIQYF	TGTGCCAGCAGCCAATTTCCCTGGCTAGCCAAAAACATTCAGTACTTC
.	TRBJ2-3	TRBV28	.	CASTEVRATDTQYF	TGTGCCAGCACGGAAGTGAGGGCGACAGATACGCAGTATTTT
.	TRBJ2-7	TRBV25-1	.	CASTGLGYYEQYF	TGTGCCAGTACAGGGCTGGGATACTACGAGCAGTACTTC
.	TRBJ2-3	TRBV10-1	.	CASSQGWSTTDTQYF	TGCGCCAGCAGTCAGGGATGGTCCACCACAGATACGCAGTATTTT
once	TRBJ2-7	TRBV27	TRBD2	CASSFASGSSYEQYF	TGTGCCAGCAGTTTTGCTAGCGGGAGCTCCTACGAGCAGTACTTC
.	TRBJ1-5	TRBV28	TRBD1	CASSLAQGIYNQPQHF	TGTGCCAGCAGTCTAGCACAGGGGATTTACAATCAGCCCCAGCATTTT
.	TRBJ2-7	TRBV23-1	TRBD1	CASSHSPPRDSHEQYF	TGCGCCAGCAGTCACTCTCCCCCACGGGACAGTCACGAGCAGTACTTC
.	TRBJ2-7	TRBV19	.	CASSIAVGASYEQYF	TGTGCCAGTAGTATAGCGGTGGGCGCGAGCTACGAGCAGTACTTC
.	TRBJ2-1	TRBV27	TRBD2	CASSLGTSGSYNEQFF	TGTGCCAGCAGTTTAGGGACTAGCGGATCCTACAATGAGCAGTTCTTC
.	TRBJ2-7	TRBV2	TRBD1	CASRRQGASYEQYF	TGTGCCAGCAGAAGACAGGGGGCTTCCTACGAGCAGTACTTC
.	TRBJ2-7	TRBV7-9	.	CASSLGVNEQYF	TGTGCCAGCAGCTTAGGAGTTAACGAGCAGTACTTC
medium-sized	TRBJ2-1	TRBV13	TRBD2	CASSSTPGQSLAGGPSYNEQFF	TGTGCCAGCAGCTCCACTCCGGGACAGAGTCTAGCGGGAGGCCCCTCCTACAATGAGCAGTTCTTC
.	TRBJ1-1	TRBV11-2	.	CASSLYVNTEAFF	TGTGCCAGCAGCTTGTATGTGAACACTGAAGCTTTCTTT
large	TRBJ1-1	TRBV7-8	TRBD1	CASSAQDRGMNTEAFF	TGTGCCAGCAGCGCACAGGACAGGGGGATGAACACTGAAGCTTTCTTT
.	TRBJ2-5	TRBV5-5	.	CASSLHGSEGETQYF	TGTGCCAGCAGCCTTCACGGGAGTGAAGGCGAGACCCAGTACTTC
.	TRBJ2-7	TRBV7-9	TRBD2	CASSPVGREGYEQYF	TGTGCCAGCAGCCCCGTCGGGCGGGAGGGCTACGAGCAGTACTTC
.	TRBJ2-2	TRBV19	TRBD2	CASSPLAGGPHTGELFF	TGTGCCAGTAGTCCACTAGCGGGAGGGCCGCACACCGGGGAGCTGTTTTTT
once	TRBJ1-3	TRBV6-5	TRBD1	CASSPLDRAGNTIYF	TGTGCCAGCAGTCCACTAGACAGGGCAGGAAACACCATATATTTT
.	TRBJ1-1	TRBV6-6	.	CASSTTTATEAFF	TGTGCCAGCAGCACCACGACAGCCACTGAAGCTTTCTTT
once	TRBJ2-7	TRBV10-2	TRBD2	CASSEDSGTSGYEQYF	TGCGCCAGCAGTGAGGATTCCGGGACTAGCGGCTACGAGCAGTACTTC
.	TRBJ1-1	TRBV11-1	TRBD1	CASSLARDSPRNTEAFF	TGTGCCAGCAGCTTAGCCCGGGACAGCCCCAGGAACACTGAAGCTTTCTTT
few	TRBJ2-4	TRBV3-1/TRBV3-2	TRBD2	CASSSGGGSVPKNIQYF	TGTGCCAGCAGTTCCGGGGGGGGAAGCGTCCCCAAAAACATTCAGTACTTC
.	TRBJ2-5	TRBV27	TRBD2	CASRSLGEGLQETQYF	TGTGCCAGCCGTTCCCTCGGGGAGGGTCTCCAAGAGACCCAGTACTTC
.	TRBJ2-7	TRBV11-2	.	CASSFRLVGAEWGYEQYF	TGTGCCAGCAGCTTTAGGCTAGTGGGGGCCGAGTGGGGGTACGAGCAGTACTTC
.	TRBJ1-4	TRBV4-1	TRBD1	CASSLDGSGQGEKLFF	TGCGCCAGCAGCCTCGACGGATCGGGACAGGGTGAAAAACTGTTTTTT
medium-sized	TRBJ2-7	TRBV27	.	CASMGGASYEQYF	TGTGCCAGCATGGGGGGGGCCTCCTACGAGCAGTACTTC
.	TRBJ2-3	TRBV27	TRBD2	CASSLLGLAGPDTQYF	TGTGCCAGCAGTTTATTGGGACTAGCGGGCCCAGATACGCAGTATTTT
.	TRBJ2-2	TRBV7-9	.	CASSLKTGLNTGELFF	TGTGCCAGCAGCTTAAAAACAGGGTTGAACACCGGGGAGCTGTTTTTT
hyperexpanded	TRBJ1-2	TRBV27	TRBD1	CASSLTGGAGYGYTF	TGTGCCAGCAGTCTGACAGGGGGCGCAGGTTATGGCTACACCTTC
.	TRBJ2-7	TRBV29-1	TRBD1	CSVVRPDRGYEQYF	TGCAGCGTTGTGAGGCCGGACAGGGGCTACGAGCAGTACTTC
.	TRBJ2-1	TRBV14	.	CASSQGLYNEQFF	TGTGCCAGCAGCCAAGGACTATACAATGAGCAGTTCTTC
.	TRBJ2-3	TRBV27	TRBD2	CASAGTSGTDTQYF	TGTGCCAGCGCCGGGACTAGCGGTACAGATACGCAGTATTTT
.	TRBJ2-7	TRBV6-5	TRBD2	CASSYGLAEYEQYF	TGTGCCAGCAGTTACGGCCTAGCGGAATACGAGCAGTACTTC
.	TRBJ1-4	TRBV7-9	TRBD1	CASRFTGEEKLFF	TGTGCCAGCAGGTTTACAGGGGAGGAAAAACTGTTTTTT
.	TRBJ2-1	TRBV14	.	CASSPFSSYNEQFF	TGTGCCAGCAGCCCCTTCAGCTCCTACAATGAGCAGTTCTTC
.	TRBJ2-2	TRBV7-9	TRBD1	CASSLRGGTNTGELFF	TGTGCCAGCAGCTTAAGAGGGGGCACGAACACCGGGGAGCTGTTTTTT
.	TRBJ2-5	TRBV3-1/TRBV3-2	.	CASSPYSVGAPETQYF	TGTGCCAGCAGCCCCTACTCGGTAGGGGCCCCAGAGACCCAGTACTTC
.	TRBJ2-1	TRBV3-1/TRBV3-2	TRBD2	CASSQDPKREGRNEQFF	TGTGCCAGCAGCCAAGACCCGAAGCGGGAGGGCCGCAATGAGCAGTTCTTC
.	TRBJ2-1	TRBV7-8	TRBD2	CASSSGGLAGSNEQFF	TGTGCCAGCAGCTCCGGGGGACTAGCGGGGTCAAATGAGCAGTTCTTC
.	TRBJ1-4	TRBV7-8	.	CASSLMRWEGGATNEKLFF	TGTGCCAGCAGCTTAATGAGGTGGGAAGGAGGTGCAACTAATGAAAAACTGTTTTTT
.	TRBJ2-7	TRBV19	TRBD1	CASSIDHRQGLLRYVQYF	TGTGCCAGTAGTATAGATCACCGACAGGGGCTACTACGATATGTGCAGTACTTC
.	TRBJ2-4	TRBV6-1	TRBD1	CASSDGQGADIQYF	TGTGCCAGCAGTGATGGACAGGGGGCTGACATTCAGTACTTC
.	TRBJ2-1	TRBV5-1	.	CASSLAIANRDNNEQFF	TGCGCCAGCAGCTTGGCGATTGCTAACCGGGACAACAATGAGCAGTTCTTC
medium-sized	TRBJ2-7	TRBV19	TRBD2	CASSLGTSGKGDEQYF	TGTGCCAGTAGTCTCGGGACTAGCGGGAAAGGTGACGAGCAGTACTTC
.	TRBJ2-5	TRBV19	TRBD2	CASRTSGSQETQYF	TGTGCCAGTAGGACTAGCGGGAGCCAAGAGACCCAGTACTTC
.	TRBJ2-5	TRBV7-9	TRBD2	CASSPWGGAQETQYF	TGTGCCAGCAGCCCGTGGGGAGGGGCCCAAGAGACCCAGTACTTC